The sequence of this TCR beta chain was determined in a study of T cells in Graves' hyperthyroidism and ophthalmopathy. CDR3 length: 16 residues. V lost 4 bases to trimming and J lost 3 bases; unmatched junction nucleotides: 3. Per the germline V gene, CDR1 is LGHDT and CDR2 is YNNKEL (reference sequence). What was amplified from RNA transcripts were TCR beta CDR3 regions. Researchers ran a first-round RT-PCR on the TCR CDR3 using the HTBI primer set. MiXCR, run by TCRdb on the multiplex PCR reads, gives a single entry per CDR3 protein. The sample has nearly 110,000 distinct CDR3 sequences, 16% seen once. Uncontrolled infection, other autoimmune disease, pregnancy or lactation disqualified patients from enrolment. PBMCs stemmed from 10 ml fresh peripheral blood. This clonotype was picked up many times.

Sequencing was done on a sample of blood. The sequence derives from a woman between 50 and 59 years old with Graves' hyperthyroidism. This rearrangement joins TRBV3-1 to TRBJ2-1; 13 bases are a match to TRBD2. The CDR3 loop is CASSPRLAGGYNEQFF. In nucleotides, the CDR3 is TGTGCCAGCAGCCCTCGACTAGCGGGGGGCTACAATGAGCAGTTCTTC.